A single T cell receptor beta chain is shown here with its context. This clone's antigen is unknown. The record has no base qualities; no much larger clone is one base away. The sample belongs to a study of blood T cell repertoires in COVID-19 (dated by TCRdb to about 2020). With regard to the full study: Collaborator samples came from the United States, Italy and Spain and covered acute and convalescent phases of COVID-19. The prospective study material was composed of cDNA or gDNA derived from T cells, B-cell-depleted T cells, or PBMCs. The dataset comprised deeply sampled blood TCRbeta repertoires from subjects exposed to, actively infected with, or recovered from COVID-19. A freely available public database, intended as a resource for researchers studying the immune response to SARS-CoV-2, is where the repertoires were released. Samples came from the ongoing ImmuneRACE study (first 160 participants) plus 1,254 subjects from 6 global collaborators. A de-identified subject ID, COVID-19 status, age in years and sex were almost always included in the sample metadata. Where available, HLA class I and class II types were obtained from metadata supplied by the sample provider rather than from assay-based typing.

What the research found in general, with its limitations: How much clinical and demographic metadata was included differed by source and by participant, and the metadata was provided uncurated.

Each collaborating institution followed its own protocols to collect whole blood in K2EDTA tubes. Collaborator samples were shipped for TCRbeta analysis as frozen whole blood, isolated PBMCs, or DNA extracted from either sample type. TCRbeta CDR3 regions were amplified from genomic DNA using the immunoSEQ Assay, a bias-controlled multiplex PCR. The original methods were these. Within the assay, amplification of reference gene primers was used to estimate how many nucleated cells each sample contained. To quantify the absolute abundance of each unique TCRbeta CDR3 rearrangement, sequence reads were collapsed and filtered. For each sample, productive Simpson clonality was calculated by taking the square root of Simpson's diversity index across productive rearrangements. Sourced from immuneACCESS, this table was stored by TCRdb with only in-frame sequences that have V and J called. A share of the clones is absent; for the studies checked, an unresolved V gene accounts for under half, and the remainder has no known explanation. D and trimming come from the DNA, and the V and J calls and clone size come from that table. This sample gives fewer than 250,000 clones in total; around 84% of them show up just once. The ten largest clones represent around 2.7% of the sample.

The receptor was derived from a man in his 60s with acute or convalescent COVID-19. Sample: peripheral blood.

The encoded CDR3 is CASRGSGTAQETQYF. The DNA sequence is as follows: TGTGCCAGCAGGGGTTCCGGGACAGCCCAAGAGACCCAGTACTTC. The sequence is built from TRBV5-6 and TRBJ2-5; 7 of the junction bases match TRBD1. From cysteine to phenylalanine, the CDR3 is 15 amino acids long. CDR3 DNA only is kept here, 45 bases in frame from base 1. Trimming removed 5 bases from V and 1 base from J; the gene matches leave 8 bases unexplained. CDR1 and CDR2, per the germline V gene, are SGHDT and YYEEEE.